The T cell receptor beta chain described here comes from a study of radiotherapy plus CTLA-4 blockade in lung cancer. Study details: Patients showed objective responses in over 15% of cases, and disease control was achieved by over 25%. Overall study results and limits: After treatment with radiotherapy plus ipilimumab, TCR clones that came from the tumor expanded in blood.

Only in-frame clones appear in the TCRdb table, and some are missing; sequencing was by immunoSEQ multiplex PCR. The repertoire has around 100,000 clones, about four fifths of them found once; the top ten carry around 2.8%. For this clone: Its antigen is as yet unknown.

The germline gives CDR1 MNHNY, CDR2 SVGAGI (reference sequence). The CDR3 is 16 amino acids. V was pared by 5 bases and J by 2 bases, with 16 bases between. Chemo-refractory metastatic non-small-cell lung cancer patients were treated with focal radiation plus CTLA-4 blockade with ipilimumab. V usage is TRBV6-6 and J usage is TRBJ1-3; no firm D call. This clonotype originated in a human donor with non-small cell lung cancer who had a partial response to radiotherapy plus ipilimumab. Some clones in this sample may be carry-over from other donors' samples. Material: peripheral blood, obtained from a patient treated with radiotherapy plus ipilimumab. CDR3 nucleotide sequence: TGTGCCAGCAGTCTTGAGCACGGGTCGCCTGGAAACACCATATATTTT. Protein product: CASSLEHGSPGNTIYF.